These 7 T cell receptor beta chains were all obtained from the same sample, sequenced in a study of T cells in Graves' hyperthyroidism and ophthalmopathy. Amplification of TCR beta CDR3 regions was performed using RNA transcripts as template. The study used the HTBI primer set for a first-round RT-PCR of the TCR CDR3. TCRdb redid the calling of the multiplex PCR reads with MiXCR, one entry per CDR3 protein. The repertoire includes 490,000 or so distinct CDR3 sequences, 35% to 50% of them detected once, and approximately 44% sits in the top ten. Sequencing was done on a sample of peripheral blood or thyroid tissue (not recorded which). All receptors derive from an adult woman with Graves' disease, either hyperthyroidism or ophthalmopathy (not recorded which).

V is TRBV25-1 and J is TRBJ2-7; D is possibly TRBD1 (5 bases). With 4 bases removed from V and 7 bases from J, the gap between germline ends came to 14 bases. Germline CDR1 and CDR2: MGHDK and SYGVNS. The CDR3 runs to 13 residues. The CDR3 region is CASSAQQAWEQYF. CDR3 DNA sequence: TGTGCCAGCAGTGCCCAACAGGCCTGGGAGCAGTACTTC.

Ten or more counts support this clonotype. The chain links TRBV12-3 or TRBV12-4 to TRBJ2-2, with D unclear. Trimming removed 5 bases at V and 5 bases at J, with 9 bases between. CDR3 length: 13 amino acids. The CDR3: CASSTSMTGELFF. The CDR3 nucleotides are TGTGCCAGCAGTACGTCAATGACCGGGGAGCTGTTTTTT.

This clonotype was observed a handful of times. CDR3 nucleotide sequence: TGTGCCAGCAGTTTATTGCGGGTAGATGCTAACTATGGCTACACCTTC. Its protein is CASSLLRVDANYGYTF. The genes are TRBV28 and TRBJ1-2; D gene unclear. This CDR3 comprises 16 residues. CDR1 and CDR2 (germline): MDHEN, SYDVKM. With 1 base removed from V and 0 bases from J, the gap between germline ends came to 12 bases.

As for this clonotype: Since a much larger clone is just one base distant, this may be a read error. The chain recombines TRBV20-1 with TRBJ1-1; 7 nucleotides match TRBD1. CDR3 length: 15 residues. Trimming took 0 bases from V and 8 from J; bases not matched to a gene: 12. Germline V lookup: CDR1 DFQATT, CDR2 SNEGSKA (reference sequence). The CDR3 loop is CSARDFQPAGGEAFF. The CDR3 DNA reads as TGCAGTGCTAGAGATTTTCAGCCTGCAGGGGGAGAAGCTTTCTTT.

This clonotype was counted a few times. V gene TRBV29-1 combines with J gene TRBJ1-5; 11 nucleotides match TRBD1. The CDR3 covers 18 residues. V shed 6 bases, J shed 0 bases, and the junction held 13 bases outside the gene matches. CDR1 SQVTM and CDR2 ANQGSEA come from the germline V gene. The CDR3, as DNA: TGCAGCGTCGTCATCACCGGGACAGGGGGAGATAGCAATCAGCCCCAGCATTTT. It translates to CSVVITGTGGDSNQPQHF.

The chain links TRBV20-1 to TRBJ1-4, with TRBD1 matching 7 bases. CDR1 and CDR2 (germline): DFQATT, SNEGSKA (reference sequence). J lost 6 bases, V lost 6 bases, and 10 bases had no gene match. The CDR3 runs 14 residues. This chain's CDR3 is CSAPPGGDYEKLFF. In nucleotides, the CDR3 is TGCAGTGCCCCGCCAGGGGGGGACTATGAAAAACTGTTTTTT.

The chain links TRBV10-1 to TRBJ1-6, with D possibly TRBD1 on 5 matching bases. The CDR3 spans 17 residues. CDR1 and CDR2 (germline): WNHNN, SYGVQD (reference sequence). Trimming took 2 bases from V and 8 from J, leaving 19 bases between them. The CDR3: CASSEGASRTLDSPLHF. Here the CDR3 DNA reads TGCGCCAGCAGTGAGGGTGCCAGCAGGACACTCGATTCACCCCTCCACTTT.